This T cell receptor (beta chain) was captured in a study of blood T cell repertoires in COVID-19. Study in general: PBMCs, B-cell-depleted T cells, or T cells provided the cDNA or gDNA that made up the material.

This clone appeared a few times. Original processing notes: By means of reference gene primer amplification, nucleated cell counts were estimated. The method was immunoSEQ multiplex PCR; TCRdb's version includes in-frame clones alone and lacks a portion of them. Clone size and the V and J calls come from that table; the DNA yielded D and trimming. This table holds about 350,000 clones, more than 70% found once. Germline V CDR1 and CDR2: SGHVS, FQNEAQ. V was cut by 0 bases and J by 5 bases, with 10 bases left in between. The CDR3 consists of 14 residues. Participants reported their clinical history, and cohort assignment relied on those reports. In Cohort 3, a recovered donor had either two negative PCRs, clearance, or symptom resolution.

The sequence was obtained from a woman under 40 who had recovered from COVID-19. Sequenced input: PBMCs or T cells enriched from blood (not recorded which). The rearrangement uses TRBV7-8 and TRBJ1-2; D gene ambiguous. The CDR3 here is CASSLARPTYGYTF. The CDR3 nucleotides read TGTGCCAGCAGCTTAGCGCGGCCTACGTATGGCTACACCTTC.